The 30 T cell receptor beta chains reported below all come from one sample, sequenced in a study of blood T cell repertoires in COVID-19. The data were produced by immunoSEQ multiplex PCR, yet TCRdb's version contains in-frame clones alone and is incomplete. The repertoire consists of approximately 72,000 clones, with roughly 80% occurring once and the leading ten covering 8.8%. Sequenced sample: peripheral blood. The receptors here all came from a man aged 50-59 years with active COVID-19.

J is TRBJ2-3 and V is TRBV19; weak D call: TRBD2 (5 bases). There are 12 residues in the CDR3. Germline V lookup: CDR1 LNHDA, CDR2 SQIVND (reference sequence). V was pared by 5 bases and J by 8 bases, with 11 bases between. This CDR3 reads CASSSLRGTQYF. CDR3 nucleotides: TGTGCCAGTAGTTCACTCCGGGGTACGCAGTATTTT.

The chain couples TRBV3-1 (or the pseudogene TRBV3-2) to TRBJ1-3; D ambiguous. Germline CDR1 LGHDT, CDR2 YNNKEL (reference sequence). With 4 bases removed from V and 1 base from J, the gap between germline ends came to 8 bases. There are 14 residues in the CDR3. The CDR3 here is CASSPRFSGNTIYF. The CDR3 region has the DNA TGTGCCAGCAGCCCACGGTTTTCTGGAAACACCATATATTTT.

The genes are TRBV3-1 (or the pseudogene TRBV3-2) and TRBJ1-5; perhaps TRBD1 as D (6 bases). Trimming left V 0 bases short and J 7 bases short, with 13 bases between. This CDR3 is built from 15 residues. Germline loops: CDR1 LGHDT, CDR2 YNNKEL (reference sequence). The CDR3: CASSQDGGAVQPQHF. DNA for the CDR3: TGTGCCAGCAGCCAAGATGGGGGGGCGGTACAGCCCCAGCATTTT.

The rearrangement uses TRBV7-2 and TRBJ2-6, with D possibly being TRBD2 (5 bases). The CDR3 covers 15 residues. Germline CDR1 is SGHTA and CDR2 is FQGNSA. Trimming took off 1 base at V and 2 bases at J, with 6 bases between the two ends. CDR3 residues: CASSLDGAGANVLTF. The CDR3 bases are TGTGCCAGCAGCTTAGACGGGGCTGGGGCCAACGTCCTGACTTTC.

The chain recombines TRBV27 with TRBJ1-6; the D is unclear. The CDR3 extends over 15 amino acids. The germline V and J ends were trimmed by 2 bases and 9 bases, with 14 bases remaining between them. Germline V gene lookup returns CDR1 MNHEY and CDR2 SMNVEV (reference sequence). The CDR3 DNA reads as TGTGCCAGCAGTTTAGAAGGAGGGATGGGTTCACCCCTCCACTTT. It specifies CASSLEGGMGSPLHF.

This chain connects TRBV13 to TRBJ2-7, with TRBD2 identical over 12 bases. The CDR3 length is 15 residues. J lost 2 bases, V lost 5 bases, and 4 bases had no gene match. The germline CDR1 and CDR2 sequences are PRHDT and FYEKMQ (reference sequence). The CDR3 nucleotides are TGTGCCAGCAGCCTCCGGACTAGCGGGGCCTACGAGCAGTACTTC. Translating gives CASSLRTSGAYEQYF. The entire variable domain, with the rest obtained from reference TRBV13 and TRBJ2-7, is as follows: AAGVIQSPRHLIKEKRETATLKCYPIPRHDTVYWYQQGPGQDPQFLISFYEKMQSDKGSIPDRFSAQQFSDYHSELNMSSLELGDSALYFCASSLRTSGAYEQYFGPGTRLTVT.

This chain links TRBV2 with TRBJ2-5; TRBD2 is a possible D gene (6 bases). This CDR3 is built from 14 residues. The ends were cut back, 6 bases at V and 4 bases at J, with 15 bases in the middle. Per germline, CDR1 SNHLY and CDR2 FYNNEI. The CDR3 region is CASREGVGRETQYF. Here the CDR3 DNA reads TGTGCCAGCAGGGAGGGTGTAGGTCGAGAGACCCAGTACTTC.

J is TRBJ2-7 and V is TRBV7-8; no clear D. This CDR3 contains 13 residues. Germline V gene sequence: CDR1 SGHVS, CDR2 FQNEAQ. Between the trimmed V and J ends, which lost 4 bases and 7 bases, there was a span of 14 bases. The chain's CDR3 is CASSSLPQLEQYF. The CDR3 DNA reads TGTGCCAGCAGCTCCCTACCTCAACTTGAGCAGTACTTC.

The CDR3 DNA follows: TGTGCCTGGAATTGGGGACAGGGGGCTTTCTTT. Residues: CAWNWGQGAFF. This chain links TRBV30 with TRBJ1-1; 10 bases line up with TRBD1. Germline V gives CDR1 GTSNPN, CDR2 SVGIG (reference sequence). The trim removed 4 bases at V and 11 bases at J, leaving 4 bases unmatched. This CDR3 is 11 amino acids long.

The rearrangement uses TRBV5-1 and TRBJ2-1; perhaps TRBD1 as D (6 bases). Germline CDR1 and CDR2: SGHRS and YFSETQ. The germline V and J ends were trimmed by 7 bases and 9 bases, with 20 bases remaining between them. The CDR3 runs 14 residues. CDR3 sequence: CASGFGTTEGEQFF. CDR3 sequence (DNA): TGCGCCAGCGGTTTTGGGACAACCGAAGGTGAGCAGTTCTTC.

The chain's CDR3 is CASSLRTAGGLYNEQFF. CDR3 coding DNA: TGTGCCAGCAGCTTACGAACAGCGGGGGGGCTCTACAATGAGCAGTTCTTC. The chain recombines TRBV7-2 with TRBJ2-1; TRBD2 aligns across 10 bases. Trimming removed 2 bases from V and 3 bases from J; junction bases left unmatched: 7. This CDR3 is 17 amino acids long. Per germline, CDR1 SGHTA and CDR2 FQGNSA.

The chain carries TRBV3-1 (or the pseudogene TRBV3-2) and TRBJ2-6; D is unclear. Trimming took 1 base from V and 0 from J, leaving 10 bases between them. The V gene's germline CDR1 is LGHDT and CDR2 YNNKEL (reference sequence). The CDR3 extends over 17 amino acids. CDR3 coding DNA: TGTGCCAGCAGCCAAGTGGCGGTAGCCTCTGGGGCCAACGTCCTGACTTTC. This gives the protein CASSQVAVASGANVLTF.

The rearrangement joins TRBV5-5 to TRBJ2-2; 13 positions match TRBD2. Germline lookup yields CDR1 SGHKS and CDR2 YYEKEE (reference sequence). The junction had 7 bases not matched to a gene; V was cut back by 8 bases and J by 0 bases. CDR3 size: 17 residues. CDR3 in DNA: TGTGCCAGTCTTGGACTAGCGGGGGAAACGAACACCGGGGAGCTGTTTTTT. This gives the protein CASLGLAGETNTGELFF. Variable domain in full (rest from reference TRBV5-5 and TRBJ2-2): DAGVTQSPTHLIKTRGQQVTLRCSPISGHKSVSWYQQVLGQGPQFIFQYYEKEERGRGNFPDRFSARQFPNYSSELNVNALLLGDSALYLCASLGLAGETNTGELFFGEGSRLTVL.

The chain is built from TRBV6-5 and TRBJ2-3; D gene ambiguous. The CDR3 is 12 residues long. Germline V gives CDR1 MNHEY, CDR2 SVGAGI. V was pared by 4 bases and J by 4 bases, with 6 bases between. The CDR3 DNA sequence: TGTGCCAGCAGTTCGGCGGCAGATACGCAGTATTTT. Protein product: CASSSAADTQYF.

The chain has TRBV14 and TRBJ2-1; TRBD2 might be the D (5 bases). V was pared by 2 bases and J by 4 bases, with 6 bases between. The CDR3 is 13 amino acids. The germline gives CDR1 SGHDN, CDR2 FVKESK. The CDR3 here is CASSQSGYNEQFF. The CDR3 DNA reads as TGTGCCAGCAGCCAATCGGGATACAATGAGCAGTTCTTC.

The V call is TRBV15, the J call TRBJ2-7; perhaps TRBD1 as D (5 bases). CDR1 and CDR2 (germline): LNHNV, YYDKDF (reference sequence). V lost 5 bases, J lost 4 bases, and 12 bases lay in between. The CDR3 consists of 13 residues. The CDR3 loop reads CATSVRDSYEQYF. The DNA of the CDR3 is TGTGCCACCAGCGTAAGAGACAGTTACGAGCAGTACTTC.

The gene calls are TRBV7-2 and TRBJ2-2; 9 nucleotides agree with TRBD1. The CDR3 is made up of 14 amino acids. Germline values: CDR1 SGHTA, CDR2 FQGNSA. J was trimmed by 5 bases and V by 7 bases; bases with no gene match: 5. The CDR3 here is CASTKDRGTGELFF. The CDR3 nucleotides are TGTGCCAGCACAAAAGACAGGGGGACCGGGGAGCTGTTTTTT.

The chain is built from TRBV19 and TRBJ1-5, with 9 bases matching TRBD1. In germline, CDR1 is LNHDA, CDR2 SQIVND (reference sequence). Trimming at V came to 6 bases and at J to 2 bases, leaving 5 bases not matched to a gene. This CDR3 region has 15 residues. The CDR3 loop reads CASSTRDRGNQPQHF. The CDR3 DNA sequence: TGTGCCAGTAGCACCCGGGACAGGGGCAATCAGCCCCAGCATTTT.

This chain uses TRBV30 with TRBJ2-3; possible D gene TRBD2, 6 bases. This CDR3 contains 13 residues. Germline V gene lookup returns CDR1 GTSNPN and CDR2 SVGIG (reference sequence). CDR3 amino acids: CASSTGGTDTQYF. CDR3 DNA sequence: TGTGCTTCTTCAACGGGAGGCACAGATACGCAGTATTTT.

Comment on this clone: Other DNA sequences in the same sample also yield this CDR3. V is TRBV18 and J is TRBJ2-5; 7 bases agree with TRBD1. The CDR3 has 13 residues. The junction had 0 bases not matched to a gene; V was cut back by 3 bases and J by 2 bases. Germline CDR1 and CDR2: KGHSH and LQKENI. DNA of the CDR3: TGTGCCAGCTCACCGGGACAGCAAGAGACCCAGTACTTC. Its translation: CASSPGQQETQYF.

The gene calls are TRBV19 and TRBJ2-7, with 7 bases that match TRBD2. V lost 11 bases, J lost 0 bases, and 7 bases stayed unmatched. This CDR3 has 13 amino acids. The germline CDR1 and CDR2 sequences are LNHDA and SQIVND (reference sequence). The CDR3 loop reads CASAVAGSYEQYF. The CDR3 nucleotides read TGTGCCTCAGCGGTAGCGGGCTCCTACGAGCAGTACTTC.

The chain couples TRBV5-4 to TRBJ2-1, with no clear D. The CDR3 runs to 12 residues. Per germline, CDR1 SGHNT and CDR2 YYREEE (reference sequence). Trimming cost V 2 bases and J 10 bases, with 10 bases left between them. The CDR3 DNA is TGTGCCAGCAGCTTTGCTGTCCGGGAGCAGTTCTTC. This translates into CASSFAVREQFF.

The chain employs TRBV6-5 and TRBJ2-2, with D possibly matching TRBD2 (6 bases). This CDR3 region has 15 residues. Per germline, CDR1 MNHEY and CDR2 SVGAGI. Trimming took off 8 bases at V and 0 bases at J, with 13 bases between the two ends. The CDR3 nucleotides read TGTGCCAGCCAGCGTTGGGGGGCGAACACCGGGGAGCTGTTTTTT. This translates into CASQRWGANTGELFF.

The chain employs TRBV15 and TRBJ2-5, with 9 bases identical to TRBD2. Germline assignment: CDR1 LNHNV and CDR2 YYDKDF (reference sequence). This CDR3 has 14 amino acids. With 4 bases clipped from V and 4 bases from J, the junction kept 4 bases outside the gene matches. The CDR3 DNA sequence: TGTGCCACCAGCATTAGCGGGAGACGAGAGACCCAGTACTTC. Residues: CATSISGRRETQYF.

This chain connects TRBV27 to TRBJ1-4; no clear D gene. This CDR3 is built from 14 residues. Germline V gene lookup returns CDR1 MNHEY and CDR2 SMNVEV (reference sequence). Deletions cut 5 bases from V and 7 bases from J, with 14 bases between. CDR3 in DNA: TGTGCCAGCAGTAGGGCCTGGGAGAGTGAAAAACTGTTTTTT. Its translation is CASSRAWESEKLFF.

The rearrangement uses TRBV19 and TRBJ2-3; D not certain. The CDR3 has 11 residues. From germline, CDR1 is LNHDA and CDR2 SQIVND (reference sequence). V was shortened by 1 base and J by 12 bases, with 8 bases between the two germline ends. Here the CDR3 DNA reads TGTGCCAGTAGTATAGGGCCCTCCCAGTATTTT. Translation gives CASSIGPSQYF.

This chain links TRBV6-5 with TRBJ2-3; D not certain. This CDR3 has 14 amino acids. V was clipped by 7 bases and J by 0 bases, with 11 bases between them. From germline, CDR1 is MNHEY and CDR2 SVGAGI. CDR3 DNA: TGTGCCAGCACCGTGAGTCGTAGCACAGATACGCAGTATTTT. Its protein product is CASTVSRSTDTQYF.

The chain joins TRBV6-2 or TRBV6-3 to TRBJ2-7; weak D call: TRBD1 (6 bases). The CDR3 is 16 residues long. With 3 bases removed from V and 0 bases from J, the gap between germline ends came to 15 bases. CDR1 and CDR2 (germline): MNHEY, SVGEGT. The CDR3 DNA is TGTGCCAGCAGTTATGAACAGGGAAAACCCTCCTACGAGCAGTACTTC. It encodes CASSYEQGKPSYEQYF.

This sequence joins TRBV2 and TRBJ2-7; 9 bases line up with TRBD1. V lost 6 bases, J lost 2 bases, and 8 bases stayed unmatched. This CDR3 is built from 15 residues. Germline V CDR1 and CDR2: SNHLY, FYNNEI. CDR3 sequence: CASRGRDRVPYEQYF. CDR3 bases: TGTGCCAGCAGGGGCCGGGACAGGGTCCCCTACGAGCAGTACTTC. Drawing the rest from reference TRBV2 and TRBJ2-7, the complete variable domain is EPEVTQTPSHQVTQMGQEVILRCVPISNHLYFYWYRQILGQKVEFLVSFYNNEISEKSEIFDDQFSVERPDGSNFTLKIRSTKLEDSAMYFCASRGRDRVPYEQYFGPGTRLTVT.

This chain connects TRBV25-1 to TRBJ2-1, with 9 bases matching TRBD2. Trimming cost V 1 base and J 6 bases; bases outside gene matches: 13. This CDR3 contains 18 residues. CDR1 and CDR2 (germline): MGHDK, SYGVNS. The CDR3 DNA follows: TGTGCCAGCAGTGAATCGATGATAGCGGGAGTTGATTCCAATGAGCAGTTCTTC. It is translated as CASSESMIAGVDSNEQFF. The full variable domain, rest sourced from reference TRBV25-1 and TRBJ2-1, is EADIYQTPRYLVIGTGKKITLECSQTMGHDKMYWYQQDPGMELHLIHYSYGVNSTEKGDLSSESTVSRIRTEHFPLTLESARPSHTSQYLCASSESMIAGVDSNEQFFGPGTRLTVL.